These 18 T cell receptor beta chains were all obtained from the same sample, sequenced in a study of T cell responses to AZD1222 COVID-19 vaccine. Only in-frame clones appear in the TCRdb table, and some are missing; sequencing was by immunoSEQ multiplex PCR. The table lists roughly 120,000 clones, 92% of them singletons, with approximately 8% in the top ten. This sample comprised peripheral blood, obtained on day 0 of AZD1222 vaccination. These receptors were taken from an adult in good health.

This clone was recorded once. The rearrangement joins TRBV9 to TRBJ2-1; D uncertain. This CDR3 has 12 amino acids. The germline V gene has CDR1 SGDLS and CDR2 YYNGEE. The V gene lost 4 bases and the J gene lost 8 bases, with 10 bases spanning the gap. The CDR3 is CASSPQWDEQFF. The DNA of the CDR3 is TGTGCCAGCAGCCCCCAGTGGGATGAGCAGTTCTTC. Full variable domain (outside the CDR3, taken from reference TRBV9 and TRBJ2-1): DSGVTQTPKHLITATGQRVTLRCSPRSGDLSVYWYQQSLDQGLQFLIQYYNGEERAKGNILERFSAQQFPDLHSELNLSSLELGDSALYFCASSPQWDEQFFGPGTRLTVL.

This sequence joins TRBV5-1 and TRBJ2-3, with 9 bases aligning to TRBD2. The V and J ends lost 1 base and 2 bases, in that order; junction bases with no gene match: 2. Looked up from germline, CDR1 is SGHRS and CDR2 is YFSETQ. This CDR3 spans 15 amino acids. The CDR3 region is CASSLTSGPTDTQYF. Written as DNA, the CDR3 is TGCGCCAGCAGCTTGACTAGCGGGCCCACAGATACGCAGTATTTT.

This rearrangement joins TRBV21-1 to TRBJ1-5. TRBV21-1 is described as a pseudogene. There are 13 residues in the CDR3. CDR3 sequence reads: CASRMEANQPQHF. The CDR3 DNA follows: TGTGCCAGCAGGATGGAGGCGAATCAGCCCCAGCATTTT.

V is TRBV28 and J is TRBJ1-5; no reliable D call. This CDR3 comprises 12 residues. Germline CDR1 MDHEN, CDR2 SYDVKM. V was trimmed by 8 bases and J by 3 bases, leaving 8 bases between them. In DNA form, the CDR3 reads TGTGCCAGCCACGTCCTCAATCAGCCCCAGCATTTT. Translating it yields CASHVLNQPQHF.

V usage is TRBV18 and J usage is TRBJ2-3, with 8 positions matching TRBD2. V dropped 3 bases and J dropped 4; count of bases not matched to a gene: 6. Germline V gives CDR1 KGHSH, CDR2 LQKENI. This CDR3 is 15 amino acids long. Written as DNA, the CDR3 is TGTGCCAGCTCACCGGCCGGGGGGGCCTCAGATACGCAGTATTTT. This encodes CASSPAGGASDTQYF. Full variable domain (remainder filled in from reference TRBV18 and TRBJ2-3): NAGVMQNPRHLVRRRGQEARLRCSPMKGHSHVYWYRQLPEEGLKFMVYLQKENIIDESGMPKERFSAEFPKEGPSILRIQQVVRGDSAAYFCASSPAGGASDTQYFGPGTRLTVL.

The chain couples TRBV7-3 to TRBJ1-2; D gene unclear. The length of the CDR3 is 14 residues. V was clipped by 4 bases and J by 8 bases, with 17 bases between them. The germline CDR1 and CDR2 sequences are SGHTA and FQGTGA. CDR3 loop: CASSSNPGLGGYTF. Written as DNA, the CDR3 is TGTGCCAGCAGCTCGAACCCCGGGTTAGGGGGCTACACCTTC.

In its sample, this clone was seen a few times. V is TRBV24-1 and J is TRBJ2-1; D may be TRBD1 (6 bases). Trimming stripped 0 bases from V and 1 base from J, with 9 bases between. Germline V gene data show CDR1 as KGHDR and CDR2 as SFDVKD. The CDR3 runs to 16 residues. This CDR3 is CATSDLRGGSYNEQFF. Here the CDR3 DNA reads TGTGCCACCAGTGATTTGAGAGGGGGTTCCTACAATGAGCAGTTCTTC.

The rearrangement joins TRBV27 to TRBJ1-6; D remains ambiguous. Trimming shortened V by 3 bases and J by 10 bases, and 16 bases separated the two germline ends. The CDR3 spans 15 residues. The germline V gene encodes CDR1 MNHEY and CDR2 SMNVEV (reference sequence). CDR3 nucleotide sequence: TGTGCCAGCAGTTTGGCGACTTTGTCTTGGTCACCCCTCCACTTT. It specifies CASSLATLSWSPLHF.

This chain uses TRBV19 with TRBJ2-5; 10 nucleotides line up with TRBD2. Germline V lookup: CDR1 LNHDA, CDR2 SQIVND (reference sequence). After removal of 8 bases from V and 1 base from J, the junction contained 10 bases not matched to a gene. The CDR3 loop spans 16 amino acids. The CDR3 region has the DNA TGTGCCAGTCGACCCTTTAGCGGGGGGCCCCAAGAGACCCAGTACTTC. This sequence encodes CASRPFSGGPQETQYF.

The chain is built from TRBV19 and TRBJ1-2; no clear D. The germline gives CDR1 LNHDA, CDR2 SQIVND (reference sequence). V lost 5 bases, J lost 0 bases, and 7 bases lay in between. The CDR3 length is 13 residues. As DNA, the CDR3 is TGTGCCAGTAGTGAAAGAGCTAACTATGGCTACACCTTC. Protein product: CASSERANYGYTF. The entire variable domain, with the rest obtained from reference TRBV19 and TRBJ1-2, is as follows: DGGITQSPKYLFRKEGQNVTLSCEQNLNHDAMYWYRQDPGQGLRLIYYSQIVNDFQKGDIAEGYSVSREKKESFPLTVTSAQKNPTAFYLCASSERANYGYTFGSGTRLTVV.

This clone was seen just once. CDR3 amino acids: CASRMAVNTEAFF. The CDR3 DNA reads as TGTGCCAGCAGAATGGCGGTGAACACTGAAGCTTTCTTT. This chain connects TRBV14 to TRBJ1-1, with D hard to call. The CDR3 spans 13 residues. Trimming took off 6 bases at V and 0 bases at J, with 8 bases between the two ends. CDR1 SGHDN and CDR2 FVKESK come from the germline V gene.

The DNA for the CDR3 is TGTGCCAGCAAGGAGGGAACTGAAGCTTTCTTT. Protein: CASKEGTEAFF. The chain uses TRBV27 and TRBJ1-1; no firm D call. Germline assignment: CDR1 MNHEY and CDR2 SMNVEV (reference sequence). V lost 7 bases to trimming and J lost 5 bases, with 8 bases between them. This CDR3 region has 11 residues.

The rearrangement links TRBV27 to TRBJ2-6; weak D call: TRBD1 (5 bases). Germline assignment: CDR1 MNHEY and CDR2 SMNVEV (reference sequence). Trimming took 5 bases from V and 4 from J, leaving 12 bases between them. The length of the CDR3 is 15 residues. In DNA form, the CDR3 reads TGTGCCAGCAGTCTGCAGGGATCCGGGGCCAACGTCCTGACTTTC. This codes for CASSLQGSGANVLTF.

The chain uses TRBV5-6 and TRBJ2-5; D is undetermined. This CDR3 is 13 amino acids long. Germline CDR1 reads SGHDT; CDR2 reads YYEEEE. Trimming pared 6 bases from V and 1 base from J, leaving 10 bases between. The CDR3: CASTGRPQETQYF. The CDR3 DNA reads TGTGCCAGCACCGGAAGGCCCCAAGAGACCCAGTACTTC.

This chain uses TRBV30 with TRBJ1-5; a weak D match, TRBD1 (6 bases). The CDR3 is 15 residues long. V was shortened by 3 bases and J by 7 bases, with 19 bases between the two germline ends. Per germline, CDR1 GTSNPN and CDR2 SVGIG (reference sequence). The CDR3 spells CAWSPGNRERQPQHF. CDR3 in DNA: TGTGCCTGGAGCCCAGGGAACAGGGAAAGGCAGCCCCAGCATTTT.

The chain combines TRBV11-2 with TRBJ2-3; D is unresolved. The CDR3 sequence is 12 residues long. V gave up 4 bases and J gave up 5 bases, with 7 bases separating them. CDR1 is SGHAT and CDR2 is FQNNGV in the germline V gene. CDR3: CASSSWEDTQYF. The CDR3 DNA is TGTGCCAGCAGCTCATGGGAAGATACGCAGTATTTT.

The rearrangement uses TRBV2 and TRBJ2-4; D is possibly TRBD1 or TRBD2 (6 bases each). CDR1 SNHLY and CDR2 FYNNEI come from the germline V gene. Trimming shortened V by 2 bases and J by 2 bases, and 10 bases separated the two germline ends. CDR3 length: 15 residues. CDR3 region: CASSEPGASKNIQYF. For the CDR3, the DNA is TGTGCCAGCAGTGAACCGGGGGCATCCAAAAACATTCAGTACTTC.

As DNA, the CDR3 is TGTGCCAGCAGCGTAGGGCTACTATACAATGAGCAGTTCTTC. This codes for CASSVGLLYNEQFF. The V and J genes are TRBV9 and TRBJ2-1; D gene unclear. Germline values: CDR1 SGDLS, CDR2 YYNGEE. The V gene lost 0 bases and the J gene lost 4 bases, with 8 bases spanning the gap. The CDR3 has 14 residues.